This TCR beta chain was recovered during a study of T cells after yellow fever vaccination. Findings and limits, study-wide: Clonotypes appearing in both CD4 and CD8 compartments existed, and their share was small. Though it reached lower strength, the secondary response hit its peak faster, day 5 versus 15.

MiXCR was run by TCRdb on the 5' RACE reads, yielding one entry per CDR3 protein. This sample has 600,000 to 750,000 distinct CDR3 sequences, with 9% to 15% found just once. This clonotype was recorded a few times. What it recognizes is unknown. From germline, CDR1 is SNHLY and CDR2 FYNNEI. V lost 7 bases and J 0 bases, leaving 10 bases between the germline ends. CDR3 length equals 13 residues. Here the sequenced sample was PBMCs, taken on the day of the yellow fever booster vaccination. This receptor was identified in a young man who received the YFV17D yellow fever vaccine. J is TRBJ2-7 and V is TRBV2, with D tentatively TRBD2 (5 bases). The CDR3, as DNA: TGTGCCAGCATAAAGGACTTCTCCTACGAGCAGTACTTC. It encodes CASIKDFSYEQYF.